This T cell receptor (beta chain) was documented in a study of technical replicates of blood from a few donors. This clone was counted a single time. There are 12 residues in the CDR3. From germline, CDR1 is LNHDA and CDR2 SQIVND (reference sequence). V was clipped by 6 bases and J by 6 bases, with 11 bases between them. Sequencing used immunoSEQ multiplex PCR; TCRdb keeps in-frame clones, though not all of them. This sample has around 92,000 clones, with nearly 97% found just once. The rearrangement links TRBV19 to TRBJ1-1; D unresolved. Sequencing used T cells isolated from PBMCs. The TCR was taken from a human donor in good health. CDR3 nucleotides: TGTGCCAGTAGGTCGGGATACCCTGAAGCTTTCTTT. It yields the protein CASRSGYPEAFF.